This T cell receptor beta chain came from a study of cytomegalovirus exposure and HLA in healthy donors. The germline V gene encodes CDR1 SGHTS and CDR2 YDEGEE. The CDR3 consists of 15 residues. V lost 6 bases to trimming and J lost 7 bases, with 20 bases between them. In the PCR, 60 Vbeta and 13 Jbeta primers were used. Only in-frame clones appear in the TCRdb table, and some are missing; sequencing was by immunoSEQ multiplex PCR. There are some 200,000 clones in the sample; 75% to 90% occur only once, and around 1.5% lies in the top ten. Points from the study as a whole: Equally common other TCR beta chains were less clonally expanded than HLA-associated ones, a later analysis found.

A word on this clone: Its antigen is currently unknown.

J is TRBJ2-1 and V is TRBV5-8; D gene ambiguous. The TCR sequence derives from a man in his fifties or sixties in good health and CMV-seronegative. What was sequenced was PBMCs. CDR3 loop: CASILRGMKGNEQFF. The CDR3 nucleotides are TGTGCCAGCATCCTCCGAGGTATGAAAGGAAATGAGCAGTTCTTC.